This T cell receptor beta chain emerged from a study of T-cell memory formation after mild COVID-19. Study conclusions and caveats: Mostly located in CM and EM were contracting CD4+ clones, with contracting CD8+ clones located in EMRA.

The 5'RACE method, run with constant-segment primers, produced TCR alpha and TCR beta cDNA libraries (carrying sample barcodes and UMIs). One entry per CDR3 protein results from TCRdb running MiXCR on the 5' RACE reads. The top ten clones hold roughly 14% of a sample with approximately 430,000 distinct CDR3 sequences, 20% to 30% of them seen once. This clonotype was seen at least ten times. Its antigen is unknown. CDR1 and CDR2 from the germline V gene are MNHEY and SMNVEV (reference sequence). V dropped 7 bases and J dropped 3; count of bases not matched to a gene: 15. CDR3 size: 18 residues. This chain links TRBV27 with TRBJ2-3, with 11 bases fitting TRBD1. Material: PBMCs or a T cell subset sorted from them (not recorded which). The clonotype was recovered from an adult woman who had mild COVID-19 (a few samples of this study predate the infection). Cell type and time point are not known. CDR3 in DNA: TGTGCCAGCACTTGGACAGGGGGCTCCCTACTTCCGACAGATACGCAGTATTTT. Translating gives CASTWTGGSLLPTDTQYF.